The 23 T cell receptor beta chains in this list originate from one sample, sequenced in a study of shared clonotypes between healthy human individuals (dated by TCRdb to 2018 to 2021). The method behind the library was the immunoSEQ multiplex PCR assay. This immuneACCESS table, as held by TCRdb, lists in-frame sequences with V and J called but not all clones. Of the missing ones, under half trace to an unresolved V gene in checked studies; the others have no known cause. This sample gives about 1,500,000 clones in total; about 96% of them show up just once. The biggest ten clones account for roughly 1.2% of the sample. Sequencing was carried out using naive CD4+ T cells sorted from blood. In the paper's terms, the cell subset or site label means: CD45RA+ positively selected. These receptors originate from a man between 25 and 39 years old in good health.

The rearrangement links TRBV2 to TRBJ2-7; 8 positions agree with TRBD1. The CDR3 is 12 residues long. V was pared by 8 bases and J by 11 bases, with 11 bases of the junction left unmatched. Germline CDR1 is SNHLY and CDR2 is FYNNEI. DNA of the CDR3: TGTGCCAGCCGTGCCCGCGACAGGGGAGAGTACTTC. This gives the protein CASRARDRGEYF.

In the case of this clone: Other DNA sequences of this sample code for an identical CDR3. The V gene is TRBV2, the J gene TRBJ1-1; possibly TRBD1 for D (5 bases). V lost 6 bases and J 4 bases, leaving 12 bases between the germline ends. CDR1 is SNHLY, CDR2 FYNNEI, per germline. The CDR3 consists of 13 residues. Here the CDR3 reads CASRDRGGTEAFF. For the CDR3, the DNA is TGTGCCAGCAGAGATCGGGGGGGCACTGAAGCTTTCTTT.

DNA for the CDR3: TGCGCCAGCAGTCGGGCCGGGGAGACCCAGTACTTC. Protein sequence: CASSRAGETQYF. V is TRBV5-1 and J is TRBJ2-5; D gene ambiguous. There are 12 residues in the CDR3. V dropped 5 bases and J dropped 5 bases, with 10 bases sitting between them. Germline CDR1 reads SGHRS; CDR2 reads YFSETQ.

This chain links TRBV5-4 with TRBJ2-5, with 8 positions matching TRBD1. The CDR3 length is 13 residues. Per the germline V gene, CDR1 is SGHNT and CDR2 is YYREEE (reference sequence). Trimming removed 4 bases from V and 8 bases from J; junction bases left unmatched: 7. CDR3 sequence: CASSLGQGFTQYF. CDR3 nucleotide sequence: TGTGCCAGCAGCCTCGGACAGGGTTTCACCCAGTACTTC. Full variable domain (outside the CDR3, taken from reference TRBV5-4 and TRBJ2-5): ETGVTQSPTHLIKTRGQQVTLRCSSQSGHNTVSWYQQALGQGPQFIFQYYREEENGRGNFPPRFSGLQFPNYSSELNVNALELDDSALYLCASSLGQGFTQYFGPGTRLLVL.

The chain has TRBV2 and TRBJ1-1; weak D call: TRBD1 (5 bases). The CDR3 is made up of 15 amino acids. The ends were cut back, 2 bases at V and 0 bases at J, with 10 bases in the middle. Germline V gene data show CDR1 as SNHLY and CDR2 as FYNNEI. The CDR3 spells CASSESPGLNTEAFF. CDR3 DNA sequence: TGTGCCAGCAGTGAAAGTCCGGGGCTGAACACTGAAGCTTTCTTT.

CDR3 protein: CASSTLYNEQFF. CDR3 DNA: TGTGCCAGTAGTACACTTTACAATGAGCAGTTCTTC. V usage is TRBV19 and J usage is TRBJ2-1, with no clear D. Trimming cost V 4 bases and J 4 bases, with 5 bases left between them. The CDR3 consists of 12 residues. Germline assignment: CDR1 LNHDA and CDR2 SQIVND (reference sequence).

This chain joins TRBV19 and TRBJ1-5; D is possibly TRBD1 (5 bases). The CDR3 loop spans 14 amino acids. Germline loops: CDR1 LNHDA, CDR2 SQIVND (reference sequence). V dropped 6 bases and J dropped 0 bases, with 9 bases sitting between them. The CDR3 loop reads CASRGHGSNQPQHF. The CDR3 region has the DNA TGTGCCAGTAGGGGGCACGGTAGCAATCAGCCCCAGCATTTT.

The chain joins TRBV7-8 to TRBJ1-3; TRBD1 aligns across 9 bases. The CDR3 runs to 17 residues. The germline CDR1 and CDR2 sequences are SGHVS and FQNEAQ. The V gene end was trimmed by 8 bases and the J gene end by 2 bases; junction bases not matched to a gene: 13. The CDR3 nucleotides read TGTGCCAGCCAGTTTACCGGGACAGGGAGGACTGGAAACACCATATATTTT. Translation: CASQFTGTGRTGNTIYF. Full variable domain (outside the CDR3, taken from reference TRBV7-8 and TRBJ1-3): GAGVSQSPRYKVAKRGQDVALRCDPISGHVSLFWYQQALGQGPEFLTYFQNEAQLDKSGLPSDRFFAERPEGSVSTLKIQRTQQEDSAVYLCASQFTGTGRTGNTIYFGEGSWLTVV.

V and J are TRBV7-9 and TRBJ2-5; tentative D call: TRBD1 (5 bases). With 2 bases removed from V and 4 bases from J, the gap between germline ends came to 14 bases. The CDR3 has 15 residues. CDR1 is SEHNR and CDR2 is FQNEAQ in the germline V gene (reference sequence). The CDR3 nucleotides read TGTGCCAGCAGCTTATTCGTCAGGGTATCAGAGACCCAGTACTTC. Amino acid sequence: CASSLFVRVSETQYF.

CDR3 DNA sequence: TGTGCCAGCAGTATCCTCACGGGAAACAAAGAGACCCAGTACTTC. Translating gives CASSILTGNKETQYF. This chain links TRBV28 with TRBJ2-5; D is possibly TRBD2 (5 bases). This CDR3 spans 15 amino acids. From germline, CDR1 is MDHEN and CDR2 SYDVKM. The germline V and J ends were trimmed by 5 bases and 3 bases, with 16 bases remaining between them.

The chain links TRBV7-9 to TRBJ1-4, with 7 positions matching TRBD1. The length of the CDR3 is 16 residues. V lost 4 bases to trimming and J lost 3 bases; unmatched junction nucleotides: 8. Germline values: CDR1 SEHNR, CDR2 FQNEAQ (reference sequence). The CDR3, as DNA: TGTGCCAGCAGCTCCCACCGCGACAGGGCTAATGAAAAACTGTTTTTT. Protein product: CASSSHRDRANEKLFF.

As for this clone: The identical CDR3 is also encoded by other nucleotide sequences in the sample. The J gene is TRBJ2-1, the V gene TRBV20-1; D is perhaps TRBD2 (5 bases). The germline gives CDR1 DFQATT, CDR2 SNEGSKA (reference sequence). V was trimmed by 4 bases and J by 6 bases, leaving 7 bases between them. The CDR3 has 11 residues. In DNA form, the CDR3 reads TGCAGTGCTACCGGAGGCAATGAGCAGTTCTTC. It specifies CSATGGNEQFF.

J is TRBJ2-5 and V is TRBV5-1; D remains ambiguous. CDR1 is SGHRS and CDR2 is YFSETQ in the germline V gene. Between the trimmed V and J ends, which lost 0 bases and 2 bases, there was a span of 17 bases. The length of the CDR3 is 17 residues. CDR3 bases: TGCGCCAGCAGCTTGGCCGTTGCGGCGCGATATCAAGAGACCCAGTACTTC. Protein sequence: CASSLAVAARYQETQYF. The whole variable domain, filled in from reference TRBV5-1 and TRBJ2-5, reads KAGVTQTPRYLIKTRGQQVTLSCSPISGHRSVSWYQQTPGQGLQFLFEYFSETQRNKGNFPGRFSGRQFSNSRSEMNVSTLELGDSALYLCASSLAVAARYQETQYFGPGTRLLVL.

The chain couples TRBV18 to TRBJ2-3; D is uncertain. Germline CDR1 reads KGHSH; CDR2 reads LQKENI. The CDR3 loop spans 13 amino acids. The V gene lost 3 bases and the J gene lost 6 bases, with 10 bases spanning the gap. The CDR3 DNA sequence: TGTGCCAGCTCACCCCACCCGCCGGATACGCAGTATTTT. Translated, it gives CASSPHPPDTQYF.

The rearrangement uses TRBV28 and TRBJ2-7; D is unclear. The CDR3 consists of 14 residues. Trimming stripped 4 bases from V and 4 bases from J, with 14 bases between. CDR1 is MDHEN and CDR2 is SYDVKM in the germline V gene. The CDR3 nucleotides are TGTGCCAGCAGTTCACGACCGCTATCTTACGAGCAGTACTTC. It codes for CASSSRPLSYEQYF. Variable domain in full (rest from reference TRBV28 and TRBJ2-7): DVKVTQSSRYLVKRTGEKVFLECVQDMDHENMFWYRQDPGLGLRLIYFSYDVKMKEKGDIPEGYSVSREKKERFSLILESASTNQTSMYLCASSSRPLSYEQYFGPGTRLTVT.

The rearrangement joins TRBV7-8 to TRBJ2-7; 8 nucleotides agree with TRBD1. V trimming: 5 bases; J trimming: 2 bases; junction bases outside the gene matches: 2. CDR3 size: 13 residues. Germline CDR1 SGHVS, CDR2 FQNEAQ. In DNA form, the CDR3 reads TGTGCCAGCAGCATGACAGGGGCCTACGAGCAGTACTTC. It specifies CASSMTGAYEQYF.

The CDR3 here is CASSLWGEGETQYF. The CDR3 coding sequence is TGTGCCAGCAGTTTGTGGGGGGAGGGGGAGACCCAGTACTTC. The rearrangement joins TRBV27 to TRBJ2-5; 7 bases fit TRBD2. Trimming cost V 3 bases and J 5 bases; bases outside gene matches: 6. Germline-derived CDR1 and CDR2 are MNHEY and SMNVEV (reference sequence). The CDR3 contains 14 residues.

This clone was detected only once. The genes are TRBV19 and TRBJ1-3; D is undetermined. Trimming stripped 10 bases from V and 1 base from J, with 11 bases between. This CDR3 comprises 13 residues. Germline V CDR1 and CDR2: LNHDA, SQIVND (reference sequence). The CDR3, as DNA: TGTGCCACCCGGCGGGGTTCTGGAAACACCATATATTTT. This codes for CATRRGSGNTIYF.

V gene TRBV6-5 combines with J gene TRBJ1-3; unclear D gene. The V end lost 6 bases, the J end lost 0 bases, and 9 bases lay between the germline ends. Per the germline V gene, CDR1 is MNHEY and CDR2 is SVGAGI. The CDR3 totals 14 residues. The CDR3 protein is CASSNTDSGNTIYF. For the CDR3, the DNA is TGTGCCAGCAGCAACACCGACTCTGGAAACACCATATATTTT.

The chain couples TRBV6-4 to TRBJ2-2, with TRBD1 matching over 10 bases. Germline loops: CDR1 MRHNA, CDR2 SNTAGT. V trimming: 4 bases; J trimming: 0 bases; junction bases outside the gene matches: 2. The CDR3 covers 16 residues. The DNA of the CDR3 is TGTGCCAGCAGTGCGACAGGGGGCTCGAACACCGGGGAGCTGTTTTTT. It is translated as CASSATGGSNTGELFF.

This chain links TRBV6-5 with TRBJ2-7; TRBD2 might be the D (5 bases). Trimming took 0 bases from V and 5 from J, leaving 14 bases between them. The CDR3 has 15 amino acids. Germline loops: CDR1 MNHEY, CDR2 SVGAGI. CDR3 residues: CASSYSSGIDNEQYF. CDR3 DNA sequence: TGTGCCAGCAGTTACTCGTCGGGAATCGACAACGAGCAGTACTTC.

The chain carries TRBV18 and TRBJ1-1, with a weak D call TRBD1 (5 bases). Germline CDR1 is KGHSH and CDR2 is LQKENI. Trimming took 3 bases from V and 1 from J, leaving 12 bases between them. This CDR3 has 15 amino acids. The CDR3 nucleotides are TGTGCCAGCTCACCGAGAGAGGGGAAGAACACTGAAGCTTTCTTT. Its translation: CASSPREGKNTEAFF. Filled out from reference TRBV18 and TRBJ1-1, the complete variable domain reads NAGVMQNPRHLVRRRGQEARLRCSPMKGHSHVYWYRQLPEEGLKFMVYLQKENIIDESGMPKERFSAEFPKEGPSILRIQQVVRGDSAAYFCASSPREGKNTEAFFGQGTRLTVV.

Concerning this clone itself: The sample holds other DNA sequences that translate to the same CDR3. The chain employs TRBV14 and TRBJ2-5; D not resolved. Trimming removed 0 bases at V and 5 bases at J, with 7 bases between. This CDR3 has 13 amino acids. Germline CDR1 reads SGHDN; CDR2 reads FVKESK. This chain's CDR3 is CASSQDLGETQYF. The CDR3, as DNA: TGTGCCAGCAGCCAAGATCTTGGGGAGACCCAGTACTTC.